What follows is one T cell receptor beta chain and its context. Its specificity is unknown. These data are taken from a study of a mutant IDH1 vaccine in newly diagnosed glioma. Overall study: Patients received vaccination from 4-6 weeks after radiotherapy alone, or with temozolomide cycles. Treatment recipients were approximately 62% male and around 40% female, and their mean age was roughly 40 years. Patients got radiotherapy, temozolomide, or both beforehand, and most got both.

Time point given: week 5, during vaccination. Vaccinated patients received 300 ug of mutant IDH1 20-mer peptide per dose, with topical imiquimod. Here immunoSEQ multiplex PCR was the method, and the copy in TCRdb shows in-frame clones only, minus some. This table has roughly 50,000 clones, less than 85% appearing once. V lost 3 bases and J 2 bases, leaving 10 bases between the germline ends. In germline, CDR1 is SNHLY, CDR2 FYNNEI. This CDR3 comprises 14 residues. The chain recombines TRBV2 with TRBJ1-2; a weak D match, TRBD1 (6 bases). This clonotype was sampled from a young woman with glioma. Some clones in this sample may be carry-over from other donors' samples. Sequencing was performed on PBMCs, taken from a glioma patient whose treatment included an IDH1 peptide vaccine. CDR3 region: CASSDRGVNYGYTF. CDR3 sequence (DNA): TGTGCCAGCAGTGACAGGGGCGTAAACTATGGCTACACCTTC.